This is a list of T cell receptor beta chains from one sample in a study of blood T cell repertoires in COVID-19. Using immunoSEQ multiplex PCR, the repertoire was profiled, and TCRdb retains in-frame clones only, with some absent. The sample shows around 52,000 clones, approximately 82% of them seen only once. The specimen sequenced was peripheral blood. The source of these receptors is a woman older than 75 with acute or convalescent COVID-19. The CDR3 runs from the conserved cysteine through the conserved F or W. The D gene is left open where the match is weak. Clone sizes are given selectively: once, few, many, or a class where the clone is expanded.

J: TRBJ1-6; size: .; D: .; V: TRBV14; DNA: TGTGCCAGCAGCCAGCACACCGGGACACGCAATTCACCCCTCCACTTT; CDR3: CASSQHTGTRNSPLHF
J: TRBJ2-1; size: .; D: .; V: TRBV9; DNA: TGTGCCAGCAGCGCTGTCCTAGCGTCCCCCTACAATGAGCAGTTCTTC; CDR3: CASSAVLASPYNEQFF
J: TRBJ2-2; size: .; D: .; V: TRBV6-2/TRBV6-3; DNA: TGTGCCAGCAGTTACTTGAGGGCGAACACCGGGGAGCTGTTTTTT; CDR3: CASSYLRANTGELFF
J: TRBJ2-2; size: .; D: TRBD1; V: TRBV6-5; DNA: TGTGCCACCTGGACAGGGACCCACACCGGGGAGCTGTTTTTT; CDR3: CATWTGTHTGELFF
J: TRBJ1-5; size: .; D: TRBD1; V: TRBV7-9; DNA: TGTGCCAGCAGCCGGACGGACAGGGTGCATCAGCCCCAGCATTTT; CDR3: CASSRTDRVHQPQHF
J: TRBJ2-5; size: few; D: TRBD2; V: TRBV5-1; DNA: TGCGCCAGCAGCCGGGGGACTAGCGGAGGGGACCAGTACTTC; CDR3: CASSRGTSGGDQYF
J: TRBJ2-7; size: .; D: .; V: TRBV21-1; DNA: TGTGCCAGCAGCAAAGGACAGGGCCTCTCCTACGAGCAGTACTTC; CDR3: CASSKGQGLSYEQYF
J: TRBJ1-5; size: few; D: .; V: TRBV1; DNA: TGCACCAGCAGGCAGGGGTGGGGGCGCAGATATCAGCCCCAGCATTTT; CDR3: CTSRQGWGRRYQPQHF
J: TRBJ1-2; size: .; D: TRBD1; V: TRBV6-1; DNA: TGTGCCAGCAGTGAAGCGCTACAGGGGCATAACTATGGCTACACCTTC; CDR3: CASSEALQGHNYGYTF
J: TRBJ1-3; size: .; D: TRBD1; V: TRBV5-6; DNA: TGTGCCAGCAGGCGGACAGGGGGAAACTCTGGAAACACCATATATTTT; CDR3: CASRRTGGNSGNTIYF
J: TRBJ2-7; size: .; D: TRBD2; V: TRBV18; DNA: TGTGCCAGCTCACCAAGCCCTAGCGGGAGGTTTCCCTACGAGCAGTACTTC; CDR3: CASSPSPSGRFPYEQYF
J: TRBJ2-7; size: .; D: TRBD2; V: TRBV5-4; DNA: TGTGCCAGCAGCCGAGCTAGCGGCACCTACGAGCAGTACTTC; CDR3: CASSRASGTYEQYF
J: TRBJ2-7; size: few; D: .; V: TRBV5-1; DNA: TGCGCCAGCAGCTTGGTTGTACAGCCCTACGAGCAGTACTTC; CDR3: CASSLVVQPYEQYF
J: TRBJ2-1; size: .; D: TRBD2; V: TRBV2; DNA: TGTGCCACCCCTAGCGGGCCGAGCTCCTACAATGAGCAGTTCTTC; CDR3: CATPSGPSSYNEQFF
J: TRBJ1-3; size: .; D: .; V: TRBV12-3/TRBV12-4; DNA: TGTGCCAGTACAGGCTCTGGAAACACCATATATTTT; CDR3: CASTGSGNTIYF
J: TRBJ1-6; size: .; D: .; V: TRBV19; DNA: TGTGCCAGTAGTATTAACGGTCATAATTCACCCCTCCACTTT; CDR3: CASSINGHNSPLHF
J: TRBJ2-2; size: .; D: TRBD1; V: TRBV19; DNA: TGTGCCAGTAGTAGCATCGGGACAGGGCAGAACACCGGGGAGCTGTTTTTT; CDR3: CASSSIGTGQNTGELFF
J: TRBJ1-3; size: .; D: TRBD1; V: TRBV7-6; DNA: TGTGCCAGCAGCTTGTACGAGACAGGGACTGGAAACACCATATATTTT; CDR3: CASSLYETGTGNTIYF
J: TRBJ1-2; size: .; D: .; V: TRBV14; DNA: TGTGCCAGCAGCCGAACGGACAGTACCGGGGGCTACACCTTC; CDR3: CASSRTDSTGGYTF
J: TRBJ1-1; size: .; D: .; V: TRBV12-5; DNA: TGTGCTAGTGGTTTCCCCTCTGTGAACACTGAAGCTTTCTTT; CDR3: CASGFPSVNTEAFF
J: TRBJ1-1; size: .; D: TRBD1; V: TRBV5-1; DNA: TGCGCCAGCAGCTTGGGACAGGGTGCGTCTCTTTTCACTGAAGCTTTCTTT; CDR3: CASSLGQGASLFTEAFF
J: TRBJ1-2; size: .; D: .; V: TRBV28; DNA: TGTGCCAGCAGTCCGGCTGGGGGAGGGAACTATGGCTACACCTTC; CDR3: CASSPAGGGNYGYTF
J: TRBJ2-2; size: .; D: .; V: TRBV18; DNA: TGTGCCAGCTCACCGAGATCTAGCGTCGCCGGGGAGCTGTTTTTT; CDR3: CASSPRSSVAGELFF
J: TRBJ1-3; size: .; D: .; V: TRBV12-3/TRBV12-4; DNA: TGTGCCAGCGGACCGTACGGCGGGGACACCATATATTTT; CDR3: CASGPYGGDTIYF
J: TRBJ1-5; size: .; D: .; V: TRBV5-8; DNA: TGTGCCAGCAGCCCCACCGCTACCCCCCAGCATTTT; CDR3: CASSPTATPQHF
J: TRBJ1-5; size: .; D: .; V: TRBV7-6; DNA: TGTGCCAGCAGCTTAGGGGGACACAGTCCAAATCAGCCCCAGCATTTT; CDR3: CASSLGGHSPNQPQHF
J: TRBJ2-1; size: .; D: .; V: TRBV6-6; DNA: TGTGCCAGCAGCGGTAGCTTTATCGACCTCAATGAGCAGTTCTTC; CDR3: CASSGSFIDLNEQFF
J: TRBJ1-4; size: .; D: .; V: TRBV6-6; DNA: TGTGCCAGCAGGAGGGAGGGAACTAATGAAAAACTGTTTTTT; CDR3: CASRREGTNEKLFF
J: TRBJ1-1; size: .; D: .; V: TRBV2; DNA: TGTGCCAGCAGTTCCAGGGGGAACACTGAAGCTTTCTTT; CDR3: CASSSRGNTEAFF
J: TRBJ1-5; size: .; D: TRBD1; V: TRBV28; DNA: TGTGCCAGCAGTCCCAGACGCCAGGGGGGAAGCAATCAGCCCCAGCATTTT; CDR3: CASSPRRQGGSNQPQHF
J: TRBJ2-6; size: .; D: .; V: TRBV3-1/TRBV3-2; DNA: TGTGCCAGCAGCCCCCGCGGGGCTGGGGCCAACGTCCTGACTTTC; CDR3: CASSPRGAGANVLTF
J: TRBJ1-1; size: .; D: .; V: TRBV7-9; DNA: TGTGCCAGCAGCTTAAGGACAGACCAAGCTTTCTTT; CDR3: CASSLRTDQAFF
J: TRBJ2-7; size: .; D: .; V: TRBV25-1; DNA: TGTGCCAGCAGTCCAGCCTACGAGCAGTACTTC; CDR3: CASSPAYEQYF
J: TRBJ2-7; size: .; D: .; V: TRBV5-1; DNA: TGCGCCAGCAGCTACACAGGAAACTACGAGCAGTACTTC; CDR3: CASSYTGNYEQYF
J: TRBJ2-5; size: .; D: TRBD1; V: TRBV19; DNA: TGTGCCAGCAAAACCGGGACAGGGGCGGAGACCCAGTACTTC; CDR3: CASKTGTGAETQYF
J: TRBJ2-3; size: .; D: .; V: TRBV5-1; DNA: TGCGCCAGCGTGTCAGAGGGTACTTTTGGGACAGATACGCAGTATTTT; CDR3: CASVSEGTFGTDTQYF
J: TRBJ1-2; size: .; D: TRBD1; V: TRBV2; DNA: TGTGCCAGCAGTGAACAGGGGGCCTATGGCTACACCTTC; CDR3: CASSEQGAYGYTF
J: TRBJ2-5; size: .; D: TRBD1; V: TRBV7-7; DNA: TGTGCCAGCAGTAGCCCGGGACAGAAGCCTCTAACCCAGTACTTC; CDR3: CASSSPGQKPLTQYF
J: TRBJ2-7; size: .; D: .; V: TRBV10-1; DNA: TGCGCCGAGTCGCCCCGCGACGGGAGCTCCTACGAGCAGTACTTC; CDR3: CAESPRDGSSYEQYF
J: TRBJ2-7; size: medium-sized; D: .; V: TRBV3-1/TRBV3-2; DNA: TGTGCCACTGGGCAGGGGTCCTACGAGCAGTACTTC; CDR3: CATGQGSYEQYF
J: TRBJ2-7; size: .; D: .; V: TRBV11-3; DNA: TGTGCCAGCAGCTTAGTCAGATCTAGCGCCCTCTACGAGCAGTACTTC; CDR3: CASSLVRSSALYEQYF